The rows below give T cell receptor beta chains drawn from one sample of a study of glioma-infiltrating T cells after dendritic cell vaccination. The protocol was immunoSEQ multiplex PCR, while the TCRdb copy is restricted to in-frame clones and leaves out a portion. The sample contains over 75,000 clones, 75% to 85% of which appear only once. Sequenced material: blood, taken after dendritic cell vaccination. The receptor set was obtained from a human donor with glioblastoma. The CDR3 runs from the conserved cysteine through the conserved F or W. Each record gives: J gene, clone size, D gene, V gene, CDR3 protein, CDR3 DNA. The D gene is left open where the match is weak. Expanded clones get a size class; other rows say once, few or many, or leave the size out.

>TRBJ2-5|NA|NA|TRBV7-3
CASSASGQREETQYF
TGTGCCAGCAGCGCAAGCGGACAGAGAGAAGAGACCCAGTACTTC
>TRBJ1-1|few|NA|TRBV7-9
CASSFTLNTEAFF
TGTGCCAGCAGCTTCACATTGAACACTGAAGCTTTCTTT
>TRBJ2-2|NA|NA|TRBV5-1
CASSLEQGYNTGELFF
TGCGCCAGCAGCTTGGAACAGGGCTATAACACCGGGGAGCTGTTTTTT
>TRBJ1-5|NA|TRBD1|TRBV6-1
CASSDIPGQGSNQPQHF
TGTGCCAGCAGTGACATTCCGGGACAGGGTAGCAATCAGCCCCAGCATTTT
>TRBJ2-7|NA|TRBD1|TRBV5-6
CASILKGTGGSEQYF
TGTGCCAGCATCCTTAAGGGGACAGGGGGTTCCGAGCAGTACTTC
>TRBJ2-1|NA|NA|TRBV13
CASSHGTPGHRFNEQFF
TGTGCCAGCAGCCATGGGACTCCGGGCCACCGCTTCAATGAGCAGTTCTTC
>TRBJ2-1|NA|NA|TRBV29-1
CSGYGGYNEQFF
TGCAGCGGATACGGGGGCTACAATGAGCAGTTCTTC
>TRBJ2-1|NA|TRBD1|TRBV15
CATSRDGQGAIYNEQFF
TGTGCCACCAGCAGAGATGGACAGGGGGCAATCTACAATGAGCAGTTCTTC
>TRBJ1-2|NA|TRBD1|TRBV7-2
CASSLAPGQGDTF
TGTGCCAGCAGCTTAGCGCCTGGACAGGGGGACACCTTC
>TRBJ1-2|NA|TRBD1|TRBV15
CATSRDHQTGTFGYTF
TGTGCCACCAGCAGAGATCACCAGACAGGGACTTTTGGCTACACCTTC
>TRBJ1-5|NA|TRBD1|TRBV2
CASRDRDVSNQPQHF
TGTGCCAGCAGGGACAGGGACGTTAGCAATCAGCCCCAGCATTTT
>TRBJ1-1|NA|TRBD1|TRBV29-1
CSLRSGQGNTEAFF
TGCAGCCTAAGAAGCGGACAGGGGAACACTGAAGCTTTCTTT
>TRBJ1-4|NA|NA|TRBV7-2
CASSLEGTGRELFF
TGTGCCAGCAGCTTAGAAGGTACAGGGAGAGAACTGTTTTTT
>TRBJ2-1|NA|NA|TRBV6-1
CASSTDSNSYNEQFF
TGTGCCAGCAGTACTGACTCAAACTCCTACAATGAGCAGTTCTTC
>TRBJ2-3|NA|TRBD1|TRBV4-1
CASSPTPQGASTDTQYF
TGCGCCAGCAGCCCGACCCCTCAGGGGGCAAGCACAGATACGCAGTATTTT
>TRBJ2-2|NA|NA|TRBV7-3
CASSSIGELFF
TGTGCCAGCAGCTCCATCGGGGAGCTGTTTTTT